The clone carrying this TCR beta chain has ten or more counts. The data were taken from a study of regulatory T cells in long-lasting Graves disease. This CDR3 is built from 15 residues. J lost 3 bases, V lost 6 bases, and 6 bases had no gene match. The time point: persistent/refractory GD, antithyroid drugs over 5 years with positive TRAb. With RNA extracted from PBMCs as input, the TCR library was made. An endocrinology department located in Xi'an, China, was where the patients came from. The peripheral blood volume drawn was around 9.6 milliliters, and it was collected into EDTA tubes. HTBI primers from iRepertoire and Arm-PCR of CDR3 regions yielded the TCR beta libraries. MiXCR, run by TCRdb on the multiplex PCR reads, gives a single entry per CDR3 protein. The repertoire holds 500,000 to 800,000 distinct CDR3 sequences, with 25% to 30% as singletons.

The TCR sequence derives from a female donor with Graves disease. The sample here was peripheral blood mononuclear cells (PBMCs), taken when the disease was refractory, from a patient treated with antithyroid drugs. This chain uses TRBV12-3 or TRBV12-4 with TRBJ2-7, with TRBD2 matching 12 bases. The CDR3 reads CASSLGLAGYYEQYF. The CDR3 DNA is TGTGCCAGCAGCCTAGGACTAGCGGGGTACTACGAGCAGTACTTC.